These 9 T cell receptor beta chains share one sample of origin, sequenced in a study of CD8+CD57+ T cells in acquired aplastic anemia. Genomic DNA was employed as the template in profiling TCR beta VDJ and CDR3. In TCRdb, the reads were re-called with MiXCR into one record per CDR3 protein. The sample shows fewer than 45,000 distinct CDR3 sequences, about 77% of them seen only once. The sample taken for sequencing was sorted CD4+, CD8+, or CD8+CD57+ T cells (not recorded which) from PBMCs. The receptors come from a human donor in good health, serving as a control.

The V gene is TRBV2, the J gene TRBJ1-2, with no clear D. The V end was cut by 7 bases, the J end by 4 bases, with 7 bases between. Germline lookup yields CDR1 SNHLY and CDR2 FYNNEI. The CDR3 has 11 residues. The chain's CDR3 is CASTRSYGYTF. The CDR3 region has the DNA TGTGCCAGCACCAGGAGCTATGGCTACACCTTC.

By proportion, this clonotype is medium-sized (0.01 to 0.1%). The J gene is TRBJ1-2, the V gene TRBV2; 7 nucleotides match TRBD1. The V and J ends lost 8 bases and 4 bases, in that order; junction bases with no gene match: 10. The CDR3 has 14 amino acids. The V gene's germline CDR1 is SNHLY and CDR2 FYNNEI. CDR3 sequence reads: CASYETGMGYGYTF. In DNA form, the CDR3 reads TGTGCCAGCTATGAGACAGGGATGGGCTATGGCTACACCTTC.

The V and J genes are TRBV29-1 and TRBJ1-1; D is uncertain. The CDR3 is 12 residues long. The germline V gene encodes CDR1 SQVTM and CDR2 ANQGSEA. The germline V and J ends were trimmed by 5 bases and 0 bases, with 7 bases remaining between them. CDR3 sequence: CSVLVLNTEAFF. The DNA of the CDR3 is TGCAGCGTTCTGGTCTTGAACACTGAAGCTTTCTTT.

The chain is built from TRBV10-3 and TRBJ1-2; no reliable D call. The germline V gene has CDR1 ENHRY and CDR2 SYGVKD. This CDR3 has 8 amino acids. Trimming removed 7 bases from V and 7 bases from J, with 1 base in between. The CDR3 here is CAITGYTF. CDR3 DNA sequence: TGTGCCATCACTGGCTACACCTTC.

The V gene is TRBV5-5, the J gene TRBJ1-2; D possibly corresponds to TRBD1 (6 bases). Germline assignment: CDR1 SGHKS and CDR2 YYEKEE (reference sequence). V was clipped by 5 bases and J by 4 bases, with 12 bases between them. The CDR3 totals 13 residues. CDR3 amino acids: CASSDQGRYGYTF. DNA of the CDR3: TGTGCCAGCAGTGATCAGGGGCGCTATGGCTACACCTTC.

V usage is TRBV2 and J usage is TRBJ1-1, with D hard to call. Germline V CDR1 and CDR2: SNHLY, FYNNEI. This CDR3 contains 15 residues. V was clipped by 4 bases and J by 1 base, with 13 bases between them. DNA for the CDR3: TGTGCCAGCAGTGCGACCCAAATAGAGAACACTGAAGCTTTCTTT. Protein product: CASSATQIENTEAFF.

Only a few counts were recorded for this clonotype. The chain is built from TRBV2 and TRBJ1-5; no definite D call. CDR3 length: 14 residues. V was shortened by 7 bases and J by 4 bases, with 14 bases between the two germline ends. Germline loops: CDR1 SNHLY, CDR2 FYNNEI. The CDR3 sequence is CASKAAANNQPQHF. DNA of the CDR3: TGTGCCAGCAAAGCCGCAGCAAATAATCAGCCCCAGCATTTT.

The rearrangement links TRBV20-1 to TRBJ2-7; D is possibly TRBD1 (6 bases). Germline CDR1 and CDR2: DFQATT and SNEGSKA (reference sequence). The CDR3 extends over 13 amino acids. Between the trimmed V and J ends, which lost 4 bases and 2 bases, there was a span of 12 bases. As DNA, the CDR3 is TGCAGTGCTAAAGCTAACAGGGCCTACGAGCAGTACTTC. It encodes CSAKANRAYEQYF.

This chain links TRBV20-1 with TRBJ1-2; 7 nucleotides agree with TRBD1. The CDR3 is 16 amino acids. V lost 1 base and J lost 0; bases outside the gene matches: 8. The germline V gene has CDR1 DFQATT and CDR2 SNEGSKA (reference sequence). CDR3 sequence (DNA): TGCAGTGCTAGAGTAAATCCTGGACAGGCTAACTATGGCTACACCTTC. Encoded protein: CSARVNPGQANYGYTF.